This record covers a single T cell receptor (beta chain). Assay: immunoSEQ multiplex PCR; the TCRdb copy retains only in-frame clones and omits some. Of 350,000 to 500,000 clones in the sample, around 90% were seen once. The CDR3 sequence is 13 residues long. V lost 4 bases and J lost 4, with 11 bases in between. The V gene's germline CDR1 is SGHNT and CDR2 YYREEE (reference sequence). The data are from a study of blood T cell repertoires in COVID-19. The specimen sequenced was peripheral blood. The V call is TRBV5-4, the J call TRBJ1-1, with no clear D. The source is a young man with COVID-19, enrolled during active disease. The CDR3 DNA is TGTGCCAGCAGCGGAAACAGTTTCACTGAAGCTTTCTTT. It yields the protein CASSGNSFTEAFF.